A single sample gave rise to the 5 T cell receptor beta chains below, sequenced in a study of spatial heterogeneity in lung cancer. Whole-study findings and limits: The number of expanded tumor alpha and beta chains correlated with mutation number.

TCRdb re-derived calls from the 5' RACE reads in MiXCR, one entry per CDR3 protein. The sample lists 2,700 or so distinct CDR3 sequences, about 7.3% occurring once. The antigens of these receptors remain unknown. Time point described: sample taken at primary tumor resection. This specimen was lung tumor tissue, taken at surgery. The origin of the receptors is a male donor with early-stage non-small cell lung cancer.

This clonotype came up a few times. This chain connects TRBV3-1 to TRBJ2-3; D unclear. The CDR3 extends over 12 amino acids. V gave up 1 base and J gave up 9 bases, with 8 bases separating them. CDR1 and CDR2 from the germline V gene are LGHDT and YNNKEL (reference sequence). This chain's CDR3 is CASSQVAATQYF. The DNA for the CDR3 is TGTGCCAGCAGCCAAGTGGCCGCCACGCAGTATTTT.

Only a few counts were recorded for this clonotype. The chain carries TRBV28 and TRBJ2-7; TRBD1 is a possible D gene (6 bases). The CDR3 totals 14 residues. Germline CDR1 is MDHEN and CDR2 is SYDVKM. Deletions cut 8 bases from V and 1 base from J, with 15 bases between. As DNA, the CDR3 is TGTGCCAGCCGGGCGGGCAGGGGATCCTACGAGCAGTACTTC. It codes for CASRAGRGSYEQYF.

V is TRBV14 and J is TRBJ2-3, with D perhaps TRBD2 (5 bases). CDR3 length: 14 amino acids. V lost 3 bases and J lost 10, with 17 bases in between. Looked up from germline, CDR1 is SGHDN and CDR2 is FVKESK. CDR3 DNA: TGTGCCAGCAGCCACCGACCGGCGGGTCATGCGCAGTATTTT. It codes for CASSHRPAGHAQYF.

By frequency in the sample, this clonotype is medium-sized. The rearrangement joins TRBV28 to TRBJ2-7, with TRBD1 as a possible D gene (5 bases). The V end was cut by 6 bases, the J end by 7 bases, with 16 bases between. There are 13 residues in the CDR3. CDR1 is MDHEN and CDR2 is SYDVKM in the germline V gene. CDR3 coding DNA: TGTGCCAGCAGAATCCCCGCAGGGCGGGAGCAGTACTTC. Amino acid sequence: CASRIPAGREQYF.

To note about this clonotype: A much larger clone differs from this one at a single base, so this may be a read error. V and J are TRBV5-1 and TRBJ2-7; D may correspond to TRBD1 or TRBD2 (5 bases each). This CDR3 has 13 amino acids. The germline V gene has CDR1 SGHRS and CDR2 YFSETQ. With 4 bases removed from V and 5 bases from J, the gap between germline ends came to 13 bases. The CDR3 region is CASSARDHHEQYF. CDR3 DNA sequence: TGCGCCAGCAGCGCCCGGGACCACCACGAGCAGTACTTC.